Listed here are 15 T cell receptor beta chains from one sample, sequenced in a study of T cell responses to AZD1222 COVID-19 vaccine. The protocol was immunoSEQ multiplex PCR, while the TCRdb copy is restricted to in-frame clones and leaves out a portion. The data hold around 140,000 clones, with roughly 85% observed a single time. The sequencing used peripheral blood, collected 28 days after the second dose of the MenACWY control vaccine. The receptors originated from an adult who received the MenACWY meningococcal vaccine as a control.

J is TRBJ2-5 and V is TRBV11-3; 12 nucleotides line up with TRBD2. Germline lookup yields CDR1 SGHNT and CDR2 YENEEA. J lost 5 bases, V lost 5 bases, and 6 bases had no gene match. The CDR3 consists of 15 residues. CDR3 in amino acids: CASSPSGRAIETQYF. CDR3 DNA sequence: TGTGCCAGCAGCCCTAGCGGGAGGGCCATCGAGACCCAGTACTTC.

The V and J genes are TRBV4-1 and TRBJ1-2; 7 bases are a match to TRBD1. J was trimmed by 8 bases and V by 2 bases; bases with no gene match: 8. Germline CDR1 reads MGHRA; CDR2 reads YSYEKL. CDR3 length equals 14 residues. CDR3 amino acids: CASSQPQGVSGYTF. For the CDR3, the DNA is TGCGCCAGCAGCCAACCCCAGGGGGTGTCGGGCTACACCTTC.

The chain carries TRBV11-2 and TRBJ2-7; no definite D call. Germline lookup yields CDR1 SGHAT and CDR2 FQNNGV. Trimming took 5 bases from V and 3 from J, leaving 11 bases between them. The CDR3 runs 13 residues. The CDR3 spells CASSISPDYEQYF. Written as DNA, the CDR3 is TGTGCCAGCAGCATTAGCCCTGACTACGAGCAGTACTTC.

The CDR3, as DNA: TGTGCCACCAGCAGAGTAGGGGAGCTGTTTTTT. Translated: CATSRVGELFF. This chain connects TRBV15 to TRBJ2-2; no firm D call. This CDR3 region has 11 residues. CDR1 and CDR2 from the germline V gene are LNHNV and YYDKDF (reference sequence). V dropped 1 base and J dropped 8 bases, with 2 bases sitting between them.

The chain recombines TRBV6-5 with TRBJ1-3; 7 bases line up with TRBD1. Germline CDR1 and CDR2: MNHEY and SVGAGI. J gave up 2 bases and V 6 bases, and 7 bases lay outside the gene matches. The CDR3 totals 15 residues. This CDR3 is CASRQRGTAGNTIYF. The CDR3 DNA reads as TGTGCCAGCAGACAGAGGGGGACAGCTGGAAACACCATATATTTT.

The rearrangement joins TRBV7-3 to TRBJ2-3, with 13 bases fitting TRBD2. Germline-derived CDR1 and CDR2 are SGHTA and FQGTGA. CDR3 length equals 17 residues. The V gene end was trimmed by 4 bases and the J gene end by 1 base; junction bases not matched to a gene: 5. CDR3 sequence: CASSSGTSGKGTDTQYF. As DNA, the CDR3 is TGTGCCAGCAGCTCGGGGACTAGCGGGAAGGGCACAGATACGCAGTATTTT.

The chain uses TRBV6-5 and TRBJ1-2, with a possible D match to TRBD1 (5 bases). V was trimmed by 7 bases and J by 2 bases, leaving 17 bases between them. Germline values: CDR1 MNHEY, CDR2 SVGAGI. The CDR3 has 15 amino acids. CDR3 coding DNA: TGTGCCAGCAAGCTCCCGGGACGGGAGAACTATGGCTACACCTTC. Amino acids: CASKLPGRENYGYTF.

The genes are TRBV19 and TRBJ1-6; D may be TRBD1 (5 bases). This CDR3 has 14 amino acids. Trimming removed 6 bases from V and 3 bases from J, with 9 bases in between. Germline lookup yields CDR1 LNHDA and CDR2 SQIVND (reference sequence). CDR3 sequence: CASSRGIYNSPLHF. CDR3 coding DNA: TGTGCCAGTAGCCGGGGGATCTATAATTCACCCCTCCACTTT.

The V gene is TRBV11-1, the J gene TRBJ2-3, with D perhaps given as TRBD1 or TRBD2 (5 bases each). The CDR3 sequence is 16 residues long. Looked up from germline, CDR1 is SGHAT and CDR2 is FQDESV (reference sequence). Trimming shortened V by 5 bases and J by 3 bases, and 18 bases separated the two germline ends. CDR3 nucleotides: TGTGCCAGCAGCCCGACAGTTTTCGGGACGACAGATACGCAGTATTTT. Translating it yields CASSPTVFGTTDTQYF.

The chain's CDR3 is CASSPQEGDREDQETQYF. The DNA for the CDR3 is TGTGCCAGCAGCCCCCAGGAGGGTGACAGGGAAGACCAAGAGACCCAGTACTTC. The chain carries TRBV11-3 and TRBJ2-5, with D possibly being TRBD1 (7 bases). The CDR3 contains 18 residues. Trimming took off 5 bases at V and 0 bases at J, with 22 bases between the two ends. Germline V gene data show CDR1 as SGHNT and CDR2 as YENEEA.

The chain recombines TRBV11-3 with TRBJ2-3; D might be TRBD1 (6 bases). The ends were cut back, 3 bases at V and 5 bases at J, with 6 bases in the middle. The CDR3 is made up of 12 amino acids. The germline V gene has CDR1 SGHNT and CDR2 YENEEA. CDR3 loop: CASSLTGDTQYF. CDR3 DNA sequence: TGTGCCAGCAGCTTGACAGGAGATACGCAGTATTTT. The variable domain in full, completed from reference TRBV11-3 and TRBJ2-3, reads EAGVVQSPRYKIIEKKQPVAFWCNPISGHNTLYWYLQNLGQGPELLIRYENEEAVDDSQLPKDRFSAERLKGVDSTLKIQPAELGDSAVYLCASSLTGDTQYFGPGTRLTVL.

J is TRBJ2-2 and V is TRBV11-2; D uncertain. CDR1 is SGHAT, CDR2 FQNNGV, per germline. V shed 5 bases and J shed 0 bases, with 16 bases lying between them. This CDR3 region has 17 residues. CDR3 sequence (DNA): TGTGCCAGCAGCCCCTCCCCGACTCACGCGAACACCGGGGAGCTGTTTTTT. Encoded protein: CASSPSPTHANTGELFF. Full variable domain (missing parts from reference TRBV11-2 and TRBJ2-2): EAGVAQSPRYKIIEKRQSVAFWCNPISGHATLYWYQQILGQGPKLLIQFQNNGVVDDSQLPKDRFSAERLKGVDSTLKIQPAKLEDSAVYLCASSPSPTHANTGELFFGEGSRLTVL.

CDR3 DNA sequence: TGTGCCAGCAGCGTAGAAGCAGGGCCACTCGGGGATACGCAGTATTTT. Its translation: CASSVEAGPLGDTQYF. The genes are TRBV9 and TRBJ2-3; perhaps TRBD1 as D (5 bases). CDR1 and CDR2 (germline): SGDLS, YYNGEE. Trimming removed 0 bases at V and 6 bases at J, with 17 bases between. This CDR3 is built from 16 residues.

This clone was detected only a few times. The CDR3 reads CASSLYRDGYYGYTF. The CDR3 DNA sequence: TGTGCCAGCAGCTTATACCGGGACGGATACTATGGCTACACCTTC. V usage is TRBV6-2 or TRBV6-3 and J usage is TRBJ1-2; a weak D match, TRBD1 (5 bases). The CDR3 loop spans 15 amino acids. V lost 6 bases to trimming and J lost 3 bases, with 17 bases between them. The germline V gene has CDR1 MNHEY and CDR2 SVGEGT.

Here the CDR3 reads CASSSGQPQETQYF. The CDR3 coding sequence is TGTGCCAGCAGCTCCGGACAGCCGCAAGAGACCCAGTACTTC. The rearrangement uses TRBV7-3 and TRBJ2-5; a weak D match, TRBD1 (6 bases). Trimming left V 4 bases short and J 2 bases short, with 11 bases between. The germline V gene encodes CDR1 SGHTA and CDR2 FQGTGA. CDR3 length: 14 amino acids.